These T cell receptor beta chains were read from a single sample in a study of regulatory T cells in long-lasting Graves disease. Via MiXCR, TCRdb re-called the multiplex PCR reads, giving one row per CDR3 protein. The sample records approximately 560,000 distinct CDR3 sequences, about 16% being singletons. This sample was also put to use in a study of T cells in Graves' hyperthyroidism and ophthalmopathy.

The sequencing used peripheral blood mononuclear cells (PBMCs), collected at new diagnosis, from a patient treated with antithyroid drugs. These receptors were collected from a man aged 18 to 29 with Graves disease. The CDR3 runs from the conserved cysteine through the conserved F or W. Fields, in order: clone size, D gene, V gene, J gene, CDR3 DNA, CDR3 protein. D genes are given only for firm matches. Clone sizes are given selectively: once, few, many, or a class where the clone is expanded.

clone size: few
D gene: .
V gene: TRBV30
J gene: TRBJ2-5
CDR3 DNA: TGTGCGTTCGTCGGGAGATGGGGTTTCGAGACCCAGTACTTC
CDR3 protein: CAFVGRWGFETQYF

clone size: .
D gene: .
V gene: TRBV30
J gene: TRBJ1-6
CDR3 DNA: TGTGCCTGGTCCTTGGGTGCCTCGCAATCACCCCTCCACTTT
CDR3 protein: CAWSLGASQSPLHF

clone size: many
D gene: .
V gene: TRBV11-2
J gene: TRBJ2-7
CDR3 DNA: TGTGCCAGCAGCCCAGGACAGTACGAGCAGTACTTC
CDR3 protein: CASSPGQYEQYF

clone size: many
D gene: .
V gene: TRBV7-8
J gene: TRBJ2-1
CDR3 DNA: TGTGCCAGCAGCTTATACGGTCGATTC
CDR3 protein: CASSLYGRF

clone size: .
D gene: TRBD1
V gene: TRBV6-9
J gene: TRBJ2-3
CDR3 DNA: TGTGCCAGCAGTTCCGGATGGACAGGGGGCACAGATACGCAGTATTTT
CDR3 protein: CASSSGWTGGTDTQYF

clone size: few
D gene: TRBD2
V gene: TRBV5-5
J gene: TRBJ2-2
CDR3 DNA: TGTGCCAGCAGCTTGGGGGGGGAGGGCCGAACCGGGGAGCTGTTTTTT
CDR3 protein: CASSLGGEGRTGELFF

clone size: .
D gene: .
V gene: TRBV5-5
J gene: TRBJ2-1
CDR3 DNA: TGTGCCAGCAGCTTCGGCTTTCCTGGGGGCAATGAGCAGTTCTTC
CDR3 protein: CASSFGFPGGNEQFF

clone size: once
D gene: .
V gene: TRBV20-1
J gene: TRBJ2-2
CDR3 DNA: TGCAGTGCCCGCACCATTCCCCCCCCTGTTTCCGGGGAGCTGTTTTTT
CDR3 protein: CSARTIPPPVSGELFF

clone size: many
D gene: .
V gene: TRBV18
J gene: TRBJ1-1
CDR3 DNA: TGTGCCAGCTCACCGAGTACAGGTATGAACACTGAAGCTTTCTTT
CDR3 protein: CASSPSTGMNTEAFF

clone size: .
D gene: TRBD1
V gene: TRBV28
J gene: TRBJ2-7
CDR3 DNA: TGTGCCAGCAGTTTGATAACAGGGGCGCCATACGAGCAGTACTTC
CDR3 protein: CASSLITGAPYEQYF

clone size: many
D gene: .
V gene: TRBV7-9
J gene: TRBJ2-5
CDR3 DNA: TGTGCCAGCAGCTTAGGGACAGAGACCCAGTACTTC
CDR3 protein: CASSLGTETQYF

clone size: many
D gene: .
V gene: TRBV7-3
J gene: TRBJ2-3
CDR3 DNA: TGTGCCAGCAGCTTAAAGGCTAGGAGGGGAGATACGCAGTATTTT
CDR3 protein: CASSLKARRGDTQYF

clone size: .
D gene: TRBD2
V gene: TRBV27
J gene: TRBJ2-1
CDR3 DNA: TGTGCCAGCAGGAATCGGTCTAGCGGGAATGGTGAGCAGTTCTTC
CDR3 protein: CASRNRSSGNGEQFF

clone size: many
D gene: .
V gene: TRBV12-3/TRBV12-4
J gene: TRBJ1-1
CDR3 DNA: TGTGCCAGCAGTTCGAACGGGGGGGACACTGAAGCTTTCTTT
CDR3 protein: CASSSNGGDTEAFF

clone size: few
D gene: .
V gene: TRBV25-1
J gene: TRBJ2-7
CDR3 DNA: TGTGCCAGCAGTGAATACGCCAGCCGAACTAGGTACGAGCAGTACTTC
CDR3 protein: CASSEYASRTRYEQYF

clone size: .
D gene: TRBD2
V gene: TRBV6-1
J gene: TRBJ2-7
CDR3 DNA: TGTGCCAGCAGATGGGGGGGGGGCTCCTACGAGCAGTACTTC
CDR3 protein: CASRWGGGSYEQYF

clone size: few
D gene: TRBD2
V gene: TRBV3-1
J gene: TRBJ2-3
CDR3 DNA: TGTGCCAGCAGCCAAGATCGGGTAGGCACTAGCGGATACTTCACAGATACGCAGTATTTT
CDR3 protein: CASSQDRVGTSGYFTDTQYF

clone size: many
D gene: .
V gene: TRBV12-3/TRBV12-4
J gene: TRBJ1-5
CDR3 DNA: TGTGCCAGCAGTTTGTCTGGGGGGGGCAATCAGCCCCAGCATTTT
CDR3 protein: CASSLSGGGNQPQHF

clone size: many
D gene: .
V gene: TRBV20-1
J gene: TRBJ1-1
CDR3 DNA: TGCAGTGCTAGTGGCAAGAACACTGAAGCTTTCTTT
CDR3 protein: CSASGKNTEAFF

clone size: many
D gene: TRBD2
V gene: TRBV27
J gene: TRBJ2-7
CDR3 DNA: TGTGCCAGCAGTTTTTCTAGCGGGAGCTCTCTCTACGAGCAGTACTTC
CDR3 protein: CASSFSSGSSLYEQYF

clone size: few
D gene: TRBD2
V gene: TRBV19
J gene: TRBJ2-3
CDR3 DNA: TGTGCCAGTAGTATGACTAGCGGATCGACAGATACGCAGTATTTT
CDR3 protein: CASSMTSGSTDTQYF

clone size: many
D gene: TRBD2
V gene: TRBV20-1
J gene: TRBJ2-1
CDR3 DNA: TGCAGTGCTAGGAATTTAGGGACTAGCGGGAGTAATGAGCAGTTCTTC
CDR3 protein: CSARNLGTSGSNEQFF

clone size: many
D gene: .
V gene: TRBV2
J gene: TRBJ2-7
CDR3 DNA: TGTGCCAGCAGCGACCAAACAGGGACCCCATCGCGGGAGCAGTACTTC
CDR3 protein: CASSDQTGTPSREQYF

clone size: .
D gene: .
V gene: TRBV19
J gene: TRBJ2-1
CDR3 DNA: TGTGCCAGTAGTTCAGACTACCACACCTACAATGAGCAGTTCTTC
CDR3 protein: CASSSDYHTYNEQFF

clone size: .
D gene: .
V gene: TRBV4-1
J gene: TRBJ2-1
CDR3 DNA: TGCGCCAGCACTCCGAGGACATCCTCCTACAATGAGCAGTTCTTC
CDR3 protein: CASTPRTSSYNEQFF

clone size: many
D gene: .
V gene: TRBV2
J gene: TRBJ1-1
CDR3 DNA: TGTGCCAGCAGGGAGGGACGGGAAGAAACTTTCTTT
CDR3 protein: CASREGREETFF

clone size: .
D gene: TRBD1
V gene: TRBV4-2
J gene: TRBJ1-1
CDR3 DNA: TGTGCCAGCAGCCAAGACTTTGGACAGGCAACTGAAGCTTTCTTT
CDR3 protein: CASSQDFGQATEAFF

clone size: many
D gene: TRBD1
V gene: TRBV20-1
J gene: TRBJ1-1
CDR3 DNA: TGCAGTGCTGACGGCAGGGGGCGCGGCGGTGTGGACACTGAAGCTTTCTTT
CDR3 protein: CSADGRGRGGVDTEAFF

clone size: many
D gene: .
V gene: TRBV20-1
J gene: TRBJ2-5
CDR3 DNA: TGCAGTGCTAGTGAACGCTCCATTCGGGGGGAGACCCAGTACTTC
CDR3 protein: CSASERSIRGETQYF

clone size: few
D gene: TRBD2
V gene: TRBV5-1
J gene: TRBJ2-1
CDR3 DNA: TGCGCCAGCAGCCCGACTAGCGTGACATACAATGAGCAGTTCTTC
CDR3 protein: CASSPTSVTYNEQFF

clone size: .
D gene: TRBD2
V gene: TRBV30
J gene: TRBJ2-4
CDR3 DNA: TGTGCCTGGAGTGCTGGGGGGAGGGCCGTCAACATTCAGTACTTC
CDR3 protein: CAWSAGGRAVNIQYF

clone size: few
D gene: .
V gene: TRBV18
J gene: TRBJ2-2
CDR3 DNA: TGTGCCACGACGTACCTGGGTGTAAACACCGGGGAGCTGTTTTTT
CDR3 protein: CATTYLGVNTGELFF

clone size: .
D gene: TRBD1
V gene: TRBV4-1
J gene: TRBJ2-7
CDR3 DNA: TGCGCCAGCAGCGTACCGGGACAGGGCTACGAGCAGTACTTC
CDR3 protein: CASSVPGQGYEQYF

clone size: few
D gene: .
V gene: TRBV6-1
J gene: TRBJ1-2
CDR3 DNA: TGTGCCAGCAGTGAATCGGGGAAGGATGGCTACACCTTC
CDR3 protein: CASSESGKDGYTF

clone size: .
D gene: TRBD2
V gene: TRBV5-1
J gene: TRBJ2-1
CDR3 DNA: TGCGCCAGCAGCTTGGCCGGGCTAGCGGGAGGATTTAAAGATGAGCAGTTCTTC
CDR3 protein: CASSLAGLAGGFKDEQFF